This entry features one T cell receptor beta chain sequence. Antigen unknown. Through a sample-barcoded 5' primer and a J-beta primer mix, a second PCR was run for roughly 6 to 12 cycles. A template-switch adaptor that had 12 random nucleotides put a tag on each cDNA molecule. TCRdb reprocessed the 5' RACE reads via MiXCR and lists one record per CDR3 protein. The data contain more than 700,000 distinct CDR3 sequences, around half of them seen just once; the ten biggest clones take up 15% to 20%. This CDR3 is built from 12 residues. With 6 bases clipped from V and 8 bases from J, the junction kept 6 bases outside the gene matches. The germline V gene encodes CDR1 MNHEY and CDR2 SVGAGI. These data belong to a study of blood T cells in healthy people across ages. Looking at the study overall: The template switching approach captured approximately one barcoded beta molecule for every two T cells.

Broader study findings: In the absence of known donor CMV status, changes in expanded clonotypes were possibly confounded. Any conclusive comparison of naive versus antigen-experienced cells was prevented by using unsorted PBMCs.

The V call is TRBV6-5, the J call TRBJ1-1; 7 nucleotides match TRBD1. The sequenced sample was blood. The sequence came from a man at least 80 years old in good health. The chain's CDR3 is CASSHSGGEAFF. The CDR3 nucleotides are TGTGCCAGCAGCCATTCAGGGGGGGAAGCTTTCTTT.